This T cell receptor beta chain was identified during a study of blood T cell repertoires in COVID-19. Libraries were prepared by immunoSEQ multiplex PCR; TCRdb keeps only in-frame clonotypes and omits some of them. The repertoire holds around 400,000 clones, with about 89% as singletons. The CDR3 has 14 residues. With V trimmed by 4 bases and J by 11 bases, 9 bases remained unmatched. Per germline, CDR1 MDHEN and CDR2 SYDVKM. The clonotype originates from a man aged 40-50 years with acute or convalescent COVID-19. Specimen: peripheral blood. The chain uses TRBV28 and TRBJ1-5, with 9 bases identical to TRBD1. The CDR3, as DNA: TGTGCCAGCAGTTGGACAGGGGCCGGGGGGACCCAGCATTTT. This sequence encodes CASSWTGAGGTQHF.